A selection of T cell receptor beta chains follows, all from one sample in a study of T cell responses to AZD1222 COVID-19 vaccine. Libraries were prepared by immunoSEQ multiplex PCR; TCRdb keeps only in-frame clonotypes and omits some of them. Among tens of thousands of clones listed, 85% to 90% were seen once. Source: peripheral blood, taken on day 0 of MenACWY control vaccination. The receptor source for this set is an adult in good health. Both conserved end residues are part of each CDR3. A D gene is named only where the DNA matches it firmly. Rows give clone size only sometimes, using once, few, many, or a class for an expanded clone.

D gene: TRBD1; V gene: TRBV5-4; clone size: .; J gene: TRBJ1-6; CDR3 DNA: TGTGCCAGCAGTGACAGGGGCTATAATTCACCCCTCCACTTT; CDR3 protein: CASSDRGYNSPLHF
D gene: .; V gene: TRBV10-2; clone size: .; J gene: TRBJ2-7; CDR3 DNA: TGCGCCAGCAGTGAGGCAACGGGCCCCTCCTACGAGCAGTACTTC; CDR3 protein: CASSEATGPSYEQYF
D gene: .; V gene: TRBV10-3; clone size: .; J gene: TRBJ2-5; CDR3 DNA: TGTGCCATCAGTGGAGCCCAAGAGACCCAGTACTTC; CDR3 protein: CAISGAQETQYF
D gene: .; V gene: TRBV7-2; clone size: .; J gene: TRBJ1-1; CDR3 DNA: TGTGCCAGCAGCTTAAGGTTCGCTTCCAGGGACACTGAAGCTTTCTTT; CDR3 protein: CASSLRFASRDTEAFF
D gene: .; V gene: TRBV11-3; clone size: .; J gene: TRBJ1-6; CDR3 DNA: TGTGCCAGCAGCTCCAGAAGTGATTCACCCCTCCACTTT; CDR3 protein: CASSSRSDSPLHF
D gene: .; V gene: TRBV18; clone size: .; J gene: TRBJ2-7; CDR3 DNA: TGTGCCAGCTCATTTGGGGGGGAGCAGTACTTC; CDR3 protein: CASSFGGEQYF
D gene: TRBD1; V gene: TRBV5-1; clone size: .; J gene: TRBJ2-3; CDR3 DNA: TGCGCCAGCAGCCTCACCGGGACAGGCACAGATACGCAGTATTTT; CDR3 protein: CASSLTGTGTDTQYF
D gene: TRBD1; V gene: TRBV13; clone size: .; J gene: TRBJ1-5; CDR3 DNA: TGTGCCAGCAGCTCTAATCAAGACAGGGTAAGATTCGGCCAGCCCCAGCATTTT; CDR3 protein: CASSSNQDRVRFGQPQHF
D gene: TRBD1; V gene: TRBV24-1; clone size: .; J gene: TRBJ2-2; CDR3 DNA: TGTGCCACCAGTGACTCCTGGGACAGGGCGTCGCGCACCGGGGAGCTGTTTTTT; CDR3 protein: CATSDSWDRASRTGELFF
D gene: .; V gene: TRBV5-1; clone size: .; J gene: TRBJ1-3; CDR3 DNA: TGCGCCAGCAGCATACGACAAGCGGGCTCTGGAAACACCATATATTTT; CDR3 protein: CASSIRQAGSGNTIYF
D gene: .; V gene: TRBV4-3; clone size: few; J gene: TRBJ1-1; CDR3 DNA: TGCGCCAGCAGCCAGGCCCTGTTTGCGGGCACTGAAGCTTTCTTT; CDR3 protein: CASSQALFAGTEAFF
D gene: .; V gene: TRBV7-9; clone size: .; J gene: TRBJ2-7; CDR3 DNA: TGTGCCAGCAGCTTAGGGGTCACTCCCGAGCAGTACTTC; CDR3 protein: CASSLGVTPEQYF
D gene: TRBD1; V gene: TRBV28; clone size: .; J gene: TRBJ2-4; CDR3 DNA: TGTGCCAGCAGATTTTCGGGACAGGTGAAAAACATTCAGTACTTC; CDR3 protein: CASRFSGQVKNIQYF
D gene: .; V gene: TRBV19; clone size: .; J gene: TRBJ1-2; CDR3 DNA: TGTGCCAGTAGTATAGATTTCGCCGTAGCCACTGGCCCCTATGGCTACACCTTC; CDR3 protein: CASSIDFAVATGPYGYTF
D gene: TRBD1; V gene: TRBV5-1; clone size: .; J gene: TRBJ2-2; CDR3 DNA: TGCGCCAGCAGCTTCCCACAGGGGGCCGGGGAGCTGTTTTTT; CDR3 protein: CASSFPQGAGELFF
D gene: TRBD1; V gene: TRBV6-5; clone size: .; J gene: TRBJ1-6; CDR3 DNA: TGTGCCATTTCTGAGGGGGACAGGAATAATTCACCCCTCCACTTT; CDR3 protein: CAISEGDRNNSPLHF
D gene: .; V gene: TRBV7-2; clone size: once; J gene: TRBJ2-3; CDR3 DNA: TGTGCCAGCAGCTTAGCGGGGGAGCTGGGTACGCAGTATTTT; CDR3 protein: CASSLAGELGTQYF
D gene: .; V gene: TRBV19; clone size: .; J gene: TRBJ1-1; CDR3 DNA: TGTGCCGCCCAGGGCACAGGGAACACTGAAGCTTTCTTT; CDR3 protein: CAAQGTGNTEAFF
D gene: .; V gene: TRBV30; clone size: .; J gene: TRBJ1-5; CDR3 DNA: TGTGCCTGGAGTGCGGGACTCGATGATCAGCCCCAGCATTTT; CDR3 protein: CAWSAGLDDQPQHF
D gene: .; V gene: TRBV7-8; clone size: .; J gene: TRBJ1-1; CDR3 DNA: TGTGCCAGCAGCCCCTCAGGGACGGGGGACACTGAAGCTTTCTTT; CDR3 protein: CASSPSGTGDTEAFF
D gene: .; V gene: TRBV7-2; clone size: few; J gene: TRBJ1-2; CDR3 DNA: TGTGCCAGCAGCTCAGGACTTCCGGGTGGCTACACCTTC; CDR3 protein: CASSSGLPGGYTF
D gene: .; V gene: TRBV19; clone size: .; J gene: TRBJ1-4; CDR3 DNA: TGTGCCAGTAGTATACGTGGACCTCGGGAAAAACTGTTTTTT; CDR3 protein: CASSIRGPREKLFF
D gene: .; V gene: TRBV6-4; clone size: .; J gene: TRBJ2-2; CDR3 DNA: TGTGCCAGCAGTCCCGGGACAAAGAACACCGGGGAGCTGTTTTTT; CDR3 protein: CASSPGTKNTGELFF